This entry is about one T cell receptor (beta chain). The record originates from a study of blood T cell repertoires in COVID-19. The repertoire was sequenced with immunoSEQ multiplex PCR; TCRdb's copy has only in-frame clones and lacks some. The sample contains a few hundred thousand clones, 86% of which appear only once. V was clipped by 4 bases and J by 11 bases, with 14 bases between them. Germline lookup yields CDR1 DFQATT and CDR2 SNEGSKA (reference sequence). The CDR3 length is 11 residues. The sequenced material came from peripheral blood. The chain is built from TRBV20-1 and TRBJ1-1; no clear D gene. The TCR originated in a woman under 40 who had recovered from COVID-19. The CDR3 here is CSANPTREAFF. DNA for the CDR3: TGCAGTGCTAACCCCACGAGAGAGGCTTTCTTT.